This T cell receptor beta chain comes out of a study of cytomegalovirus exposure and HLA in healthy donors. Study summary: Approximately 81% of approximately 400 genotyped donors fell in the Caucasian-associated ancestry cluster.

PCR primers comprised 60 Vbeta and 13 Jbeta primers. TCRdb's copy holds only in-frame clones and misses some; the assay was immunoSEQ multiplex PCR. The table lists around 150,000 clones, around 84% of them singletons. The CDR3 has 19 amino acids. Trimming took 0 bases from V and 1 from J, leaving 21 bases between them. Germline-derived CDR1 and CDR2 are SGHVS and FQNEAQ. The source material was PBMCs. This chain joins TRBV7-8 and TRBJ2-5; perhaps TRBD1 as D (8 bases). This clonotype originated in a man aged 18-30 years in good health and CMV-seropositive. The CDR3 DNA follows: TGTGCCAGCAGCTTAGCGTTTCGGACAGGGAGGGGTTTCCAAGAGACCCAGTACTTC. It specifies CASSLAFRTGRGFQETQYF.